What follows are 10 T cell receptor beta chains derived from one specimen sequenced in a study of blood T cell repertoires in COVID-19. Method: immunoSEQ multiplex PCR; TCRdb's copy keeps in-frame clones and lacks some. The table lists about 80,000 clones, roughly 80% of them singletons, with 36% in the top ten. The specimen was peripheral blood. The receptors shown here come from a woman in her 70s with acute or convalescent COVID-19.

The chain carries TRBV29-1 and TRBJ2-7; 14 bases are a match to TRBD2. The junction had 11 bases not matched to a gene; V was cut back by 3 bases and J by 10 bases. The CDR3 has 15 amino acids. Germline CDR1 reads SQVTM; CDR2 reads ANQGSEA. The CDR3 protein is CSVEGYSGLAGAQYF. The DNA for the CDR3 is TGCAGCGTTGAGGGGTATTCGGGACTAGCGGGAGCCCAGTACTTC.

The J gene is TRBJ1-1, the V gene TRBV6-5; no reliable D call. CDR3 length: 14 amino acids. Germline assignment: CDR1 MNHEY and CDR2 SVGAGI. V gave up 0 bases and J gave up 2 bases, with 7 bases separating them. This CDR3 reads CASSYSTGNTEAFF. For the CDR3, the DNA is TGTGCCAGCAGTTACTCCACGGGTAACACTGAAGCTTTCTTT.

This clone was observed a handful of times. V usage is TRBV2 and J usage is TRBJ2-4; 10 bases fit TRBD1. CDR3 length: 14 residues. Germline lookup yields CDR1 SNHLY and CDR2 FYNNEI. The junction had 1 base not matched to a gene; V was cut back by 4 bases and J by 4 bases. The chain's CDR3 is CASSVGQGKNIQYF. For the CDR3, the DNA is TGTGCCAGCAGTGTGGGACAGGGGAAAAACATTCAGTACTTC.

This sequence joins TRBV5-4 and TRBJ2-2, with a possible D match to TRBD2 (5 bases). V was pared by 4 bases and J by 4 bases, with 8 bases between. The CDR3 loop spans 13 amino acids. CDR1 and CDR2 from the germline V gene are SGHNT and YYREEE (reference sequence). CDR3 sequence (DNA): TGTGCCAGCAGCCGAGGGAGCACCGGGGAGCTGTTTTTT. It specifies CASSRGSTGELFF.

This chain connects TRBV5-1 to TRBJ2-2, with D possibly being TRBD1 (5 bases). CDR1 is SGHRS, CDR2 YFSETQ, per germline. The CDR3 is made up of 14 amino acids. The V gene lost 2 bases and the J gene lost 1 base, with 6 bases spanning the gap. The CDR3 spells CASSLGQNTGELFF. The CDR3 DNA follows: TGCGCCAGCAGCTTAGGACAGAACACCGGGGAGCTGTTTTTT.

V gene TRBV9 combines with J gene TRBJ1-3, with 9 bases that match TRBD1. The CDR3 is made up of 18 amino acids. V was clipped by 4 bases and J by 4 bases; unmatched bases: 15. CDR1 and CDR2 (germline): SGDLS, YYNGEE. CDR3 in amino acids: CASSPQGTGILAGNTIYF. CDR3 DNA: TGTGCCAGCAGCCCCCAAGGGACAGGGATCTTGGCCGGAAACACCATATATTTT.

This chain uses TRBV19 with TRBJ2-5, with TRBD1 identical over 8 bases. The V and J ends lost 5 bases and 4 bases, in that order; junction bases with no gene match: 9. There are 15 residues in the CDR3. CDR1 and CDR2 (germline): LNHDA, SQIVND (reference sequence). The CDR3 DNA reads TGTGCCAGTAGTGCCGGACAGGGACTCGGAGAGACCCAGTACTTC. Translated: CASSAGQGLGETQYF.

V and J are TRBV19 and TRBJ2-1, with TRBD2 identical over 9 bases. This CDR3 is 17 amino acids long. Unmatched junction bases numbered 6, after V lost 3 bases and J lost 0 bases. CDR1 is LNHDA and CDR2 is SQIVND in the germline V gene (reference sequence). CDR3: CASSIFLREGSYNEQFF. Here the CDR3 DNA reads TGTGCCAGTAGTATCTTCCTGCGGGAGGGCTCCTACAATGAGCAGTTCTTC.

The rearrangement uses TRBV11-2 and TRBJ1-3; TRBD1 might be the D (6 bases). CDR1 and CDR2 from the germline V gene are SGHAT and FQNNGV. V lost 2 bases to trimming and J lost 4 bases, with 15 bases between them. This CDR3 is 16 amino acids long. The CDR3 reads CASSLTDNRVGNTIYF. The CDR3 bases are TGTGCCAGCAGCTTAACTGATAACAGGGTCGGAAACACCATATATTTT.

This clone was seen once. This chain uses TRBV6-6 with TRBJ2-2, with 8 nucleotides matching TRBD1. J was trimmed by 6 bases and V by 8 bases; bases with no gene match: 14. CDR3 size: 16 residues. Germline CDR1 MNHNY, CDR2 SVGAGI (reference sequence). The CDR3 nucleotides read TGTGCCAGCTCACCTTTCCCCAGGGGGCATCCCGGGGAGCTGTTTTTT. Its protein is CASSPFPRGHPGELFF.